This is a list of T cell receptor beta chains from one sample in a study of early T cells in non-severe SARS-CoV-2 infection. Using its own MiXCR run on the 5' RACE reads, TCRdb lists one record per CDR3 protein. The table has 85,000 to 100,000 distinct CDR3 sequences, 16% seen once. Material: whole blood, obtained at baseline. The receptors shown here come from an adult who was a healthcare worker with PCR-confirmed SARS-CoV-2 infection or an uninfected control (not recorded which). Each CDR3 is given with its conserved first and last residue. D genes are given only for firm matches. Expanded clones are given a class, and other clones once, few, many or no size at all.

D gene: -; V gene: TRBV11-2; J gene: TRBJ2-1; clone size: many; CDR3 length: 16; CDR3 DNA: TGTGCCAGCAGCCCCTCCTTGGACGTCTCCTACAATGAGCAGTTCTTC; CDR3 protein: CASSPSLDVSYNEQFF
D gene: -; V gene: TRBV19; J gene: TRBJ1-2; clone size: few; CDR3 length: 15; CDR3 DNA: TGTGCCAGTAGCCCCTTCGGCATCATTCAATATGGCTACACCTTC; CDR3 protein: CASSPFGIIQYGYTF
D gene: -; V gene: TRBV18; J gene: TRBJ2-6; clone size: many; CDR3 length: 15; CDR3 DNA: TGTGCCAGCTCACCCCCCCTCTCTGGGGCCAACGTCCTGACTTTC; CDR3 protein: CASSPPLSGANVLTF
D gene: -; V gene: TRBV28; J gene: TRBJ2-1; clone size: -; CDR3 length: 11; CDR3 DNA: TGTGCCAGCAGAACACCGGGTGAGCAGTTCTTC; CDR3 protein: CASRTPGEQFF
D gene: -; V gene: TRBV7-9; J gene: TRBJ2-7; clone size: few; CDR3 length: 14; CDR3 DNA: TGTGCCAGCAGCTTACCGGGAGTGCTTAGCGAGCAGTACTTC; CDR3 protein: CASSLPGVLSEQYF
D gene: TRBD2; V gene: TRBV18; J gene: TRBJ2-7; clone size: -; CDR3 length: 15; CDR3 DNA: TGTGCCAGCTCACCAAGACTAGCGGGAACCCCCGAGCAGTACTTC; CDR3 protein: CASSPRLAGTPEQYF
D gene: -; V gene: TRBV6-1; J gene: TRBJ2-7; clone size: few; CDR3 length: 12; CDR3 DNA: TGTGCCAGCACAGGCGAGGGCCGCGAGCAGTACTTC; CDR3 protein: CASTGEGREQYF
D gene: TRBD1; V gene: TRBV30; J gene: TRBJ1-1; clone size: -; CDR3 length: 12; CDR3 DNA: TGTGACTGGAGTCCAGGGGGTCGCGTGGCTTTCTTT; CDR3 protein: CDWSPGGRVAFF
D gene: -; V gene: TRBV12-3/TRBV12-4; J gene: TRBJ1-1; clone size: -; CDR3 length: 13; CDR3 DNA: TGTGCCAGCAGTCCAACATTAGGGTCTGAAGCTTTCTTT; CDR3 protein: CASSPTLGSEAFF
D gene: -; V gene: TRBV4-3; J gene: TRBJ2-7; clone size: many; CDR3 length: 17; CDR3 DNA: TGCGCCAGCAGCCAAGGCCTTAAAGGGACTCGCCTGATCGAGCAGTACTTC; CDR3 protein: CASSQGLKGTRLIEQYF
D gene: -; V gene: TRBV19; J gene: TRBJ2-7; clone size: few; CDR3 length: 14; CDR3 DNA: TGTGCCAGTAGGGCCACAGGGATTTCCTACGAGCAGTACTTC; CDR3 protein: CASRATGISYEQYF
D gene: TRBD1; V gene: TRBV6-1; J gene: TRBJ2-3; clone size: few; CDR3 length: 17; CDR3 DNA: TGTGCCAGCAGTGAAGGGGTGGGGGACAGGGGGACAGATACGCAGTATTTT; CDR3 protein: CASSEGVGDRGTDTQYF
D gene: -; V gene: TRBV20-1; J gene: TRBJ2-3; clone size: -; CDR3 length: 13; CDR3 DNA: TGCAGTGCTGGAACCTTTGTAGGCGATACGCAGTATTTT; CDR3 protein: CSAGTFVGDTQYF
D gene: -; V gene: TRBV7-2; J gene: TRBJ2-7; clone size: -; CDR3 length: 13; CDR3 DNA: TGTGCCAGCAGCTCACAGGTTTACTACGAGCAGTACTTC; CDR3 protein: CASSSQVYYEQYF
D gene: -; V gene: TRBV5-1; J gene: TRBJ2-2; clone size: -; CDR3 length: 15; CDR3 DNA: TGCGCCAGCAGCTTGGAGGGAAAGAACACCGGGGAGCTGTTTTTT; CDR3 protein: CASSLEGKNTGELFF
D gene: -; V gene: TRBV5-4; J gene: TRBJ2-7; clone size: many; CDR3 length: 16; CDR3 DNA: TGTGCCAGCAGTCCAGCGGGTGTCGGGGCGCTCTACGAGCAGTACTTC; CDR3 protein: CASSPAGVGALYEQYF
D gene: TRBD2; V gene: TRBV6-2/TRBV6-3; J gene: TRBJ2-5; clone size: few; CDR3 length: 15; CDR3 DNA: TGTGCCAGCAGTCGACTAGCGGATATCCAAGAGACCCAGTACTTC; CDR3 protein: CASSRLADIQETQYF
D gene: TRBD1; V gene: TRBV6-5; J gene: TRBJ1-1; clone size: few; CDR3 length: 15; CDR3 DNA: TGTGCCAGCAGCTCTAAGGGACAGATGAACACTGAAGCTTTCTTT; CDR3 protein: CASSSKGQMNTEAFF
D gene: TRBD2; V gene: TRBV5-1; J gene: TRBJ2-1; clone size: -; CDR3 length: 14; CDR3 DNA: TGCGCCAGCAGCTTGGGCGGGACTAGTAGTGAGCAGTTCTTC; CDR3 protein: CASSLGGTSSEQFF
D gene: -; V gene: TRBV2; J gene: TRBJ2-1; clone size: many; CDR3 length: 16; CDR3 DNA: TGTGCCAGCAGTGAATTACCGGGAGAGATCTACAATGAGCAGTTCTTC; CDR3 protein: CASSELPGEIYNEQFF
D gene: TRBD1; V gene: TRBV28; J gene: TRBJ2-7; clone size: -; CDR3 length: 18; CDR3 DNA: TGTGCCAGCTCTTCTTTGTTAACATTGGGACAGGATCCCTACGAGCAGTACTTC; CDR3 protein: CASSSLLTLGQDPYEQYF
D gene: -; V gene: TRBV14; J gene: TRBJ2-3; clone size: -; CDR3 length: 15; CDR3 DNA: TGTGCCAGCAGCCGGGGCGGGACTAGCACAGATACGCAGTATTTT; CDR3 protein: CASSRGGTSTDTQYF
D gene: TRBD1; V gene: TRBV5-1; J gene: TRBJ2-2; clone size: few; CDR3 length: 17; CDR3 DNA: TGCGCCAGCAGCTATGGACAGGTTAATATAATCACCGGGGAGCTGTTTTTT; CDR3 protein: CASSYGQVNIITGELFF
D gene: -; V gene: TRBV3-1; J gene: TRBJ1-5; clone size: -; CDR3 length: 12; CDR3 DNA: TGTGCCAGCAGCCAAGGAAGAGGGGTCCAGCATTTT; CDR3 protein: CASSQGRGVQHF
D gene: -; V gene: TRBV28; J gene: TRBJ2-7; clone size: few; CDR3 length: 11; CDR3 DNA: TGTGCCATCGCGGCCGACCGGGAGCAGTACTTC; CDR3 protein: CAIAADREQYF
D gene: TRBD2; V gene: TRBV9; J gene: TRBJ2-7; clone size: few; CDR3 length: 14; CDR3 DNA: TGTGCCAGCAGCGTAGGAGCGGGACTAGACGAGCAGTACTTC; CDR3 protein: CASSVGAGLDEQYF
D gene: -; V gene: TRBV7-2; J gene: TRBJ1-1; clone size: many; CDR3 length: 13; CDR3 DNA: TGTGCCAGCAGCTTCACAGGGAACACTGAAGCTTTCTTT; CDR3 protein: CASSFTGNTEAFF
D gene: -; V gene: TRBV4-1; J gene: TRBJ2-2; clone size: -; CDR3 length: 14; CDR3 DNA: TGCGCCAGCAGCCGCGGGACAACCCACGGGGAGCTGTTTTTT; CDR3 protein: CASSRGTTHGELFF
D gene: TRBD1; V gene: TRBV5-8; J gene: TRBJ2-5; clone size: few; CDR3 length: 14; CDR3 DNA: TGTGCCAGCTCCCAAGGGGGCATGTGGGAGACCCAGTACTTC; CDR3 protein: CASSQGGMWETQYF
D gene: -; V gene: TRBV12-3/TRBV12-4; J gene: TRBJ2-7; clone size: few; CDR3 length: 14; CDR3 DNA: TGTGCCAGCAGTGACCGGGCCCCGCGGGGCGAGCAGTACTTC; CDR3 protein: CASSDRAPRGEQYF
D gene: -; V gene: TRBV7-9; J gene: TRBJ1-5; clone size: many; CDR3 length: 12; CDR3 DNA: TGTGCCAGCAGCCCAAAAGATCAGCCCCAGCATTTT; CDR3 protein: CASSPKDQPQHF
D gene: -; V gene: TRBV11-3; J gene: TRBJ1-6; clone size: -; CDR3 length: 14; CDR3 DNA: TGTGCCAGCAGCTTAGAGGGACCCGATTCACCCCTCCACTTT; CDR3 protein: CASSLEGPDSPLHF
D gene: -; V gene: TRBV6-2/TRBV6-3; J gene: TRBJ2-7; clone size: few; CDR3 length: 13; CDR3 DNA: TGTGCTACGACCGGGCAGGTGAGCGGCGAGCAGTACTTC; CDR3 protein: CATTGQVSGEQYF
D gene: -; V gene: TRBV28; J gene: TRBJ2-7; clone size: -; CDR3 length: 15; CDR3 DNA: TGTGCCAGCAGCGGTCCCGAGGGTTTCGCGTACGAGCAGTACTTC; CDR3 protein: CASSGPEGFAYEQYF
D gene: -; V gene: TRBV16; J gene: TRBJ2-1; clone size: few; CDR3 length: 10; CDR3 DNA: TGTGCCAGCAGCCAAGAAGTCCTATTCTTC; CDR3 protein: CASSQEVLFF
D gene: TRBD2; V gene: TRBV5-6; J gene: TRBJ2-1; clone size: -; CDR3 length: 16; CDR3 DNA: TGTGCCAGCAGCTTGTTCTTTCCTAGCGGGGCCAATGAGCAGTTCTTC; CDR3 protein: CASSLFFPSGANEQFF
D gene: TRBD1; V gene: TRBV28; J gene: TRBJ2-5; clone size: -; CDR3 length: 17; CDR3 DNA: TGTGCCAGCAGTCCGCGTTCCGGGACAGGGAGTAGAGAGACCCAGTACTTC; CDR3 protein: CASSPRSGTGSRETQYF
D gene: -; V gene: TRBV29-1; J gene: TRBJ2-2; clone size: -; CDR3 length: 12; CDR3 DNA: TGCAGCGTTGGAGACGTGGCCGGGGAGCTGTTTTTT; CDR3 protein: CSVGDVAGELFF
D gene: TRBD1; V gene: TRBV4-1; J gene: TRBJ2-1; clone size: few; CDR3 length: 16; CDR3 DNA: TGCGCCAGCAGCCGAAGGACGACAGGGAAGGACAATGAGCAGTTCTTC; CDR3 protein: CASSRRTTGKDNEQFF
D gene: TRBD2; V gene: TRBV10-3; J gene: TRBJ2-3; clone size: -; CDR3 length: 18; CDR3 DNA: TGTGCCATCAGTGAGTGGGGGCCTAGCGGGAGTTGGGCAGATACGCAGTATTTT; CDR3 protein: CAISEWGPSGSWADTQYF
D gene: -; V gene: TRBV20-1; J gene: TRBJ1-5; clone size: -; CDR3 length: 13; CDR3 DNA: TGCAGTGCTACCCCCGATAGCAATCAGCCCCAGCATTTT; CDR3 protein: CSATPDSNQPQHF